This T cell receptor (beta chain) came from a study of human T cells and chemical hapten exposure. This CDR3 contains 11 residues. Per the germline V gene, CDR1 is SEHNR and CDR2 is FQNEAQ (reference sequence). Trimming stripped 5 bases from V and 2 bases from J, with 2 bases between. From the RACE reads, TCRdb called clonotypes with MiXCR, one entry per CDR3 protein. The sample yields roughly 110,000 distinct CDR3 sequences, roughly 12% seen once. Ten or more counts support this clonotype. What it binds is not known. Study observations and caveats: Against controls, expanded TCRs gave rise to significantly more large CDR3 similarity clusters.

Regarding time point: pre-sensitization, week 0. Treatment of the sample: therapeutic diphenylcyclopropenone sensitization with weekly scalp DPC. The source material was whole blood, sampled in connection with sensitization to the hapten diphenylcyclopropenone (DPC). The V gene is TRBV7-9, the J gene TRBJ2-3; D remains ambiguous. The source is a woman aged 50 to 65 with alopecia areata. Some clones in this sample may be carry-over from other donors' samples. This CDR3 reads CASSDTDTQYF. In DNA, the CDR3 is TGTGCCAGCAGCGACACAGATACGCAGTATTTT.